Listed below are T cell receptor beta chains from one sample, sequenced in a study of early T cells in non-severe SARS-CoV-2 infection. Using its own MiXCR run on the 5' RACE reads, TCRdb lists one record per CDR3 protein. The sample contains under 20,000 distinct CDR3 sequences, 4.5% to 6.5% of which appear only once. The sequenced sample consisted of whole blood. The receptors originated from an adult who was a healthcare worker with PCR-confirmed SARS-CoV-2 infection or an uninfected control (not recorded which). Each CDR3 is given with its conserved first and last residue. D genes are given only for firm matches. A row's size may be missing; if present it is once, few, many or a size class.

J: TRBJ2-7; D: TRBD2; size: many; V: TRBV29-1; length: 13; CDR3: CSVWTSPGYEQYF; DNA: TGCAGCGTTTGGACTAGCCCCGGTTACGAGCAGTACTTC
J: TRBJ2-1; D: TRBD2; size: many; V: TRBV7-2; length: 16; CDR3: CASSLRGGSSYNEQFF; DNA: TGTGCCAGCAGCTTACGCGGCGGGAGCTCCTACAATGAGCAGTTCTTC
J: TRBJ2-5; D: TRBD1; size: few; V: TRBV9; length: 17; CDR3: CASGGTGGTVPQETQYF; DNA: TGTGCCAGCGGCGGGACAGGGGGTACGGTCCCCCAAGAGACCCAGTACTTC
J: TRBJ2-1; D: .; size: medium-sized; V: TRBV5-4; length: 11; CDR3: CASSWGHEQFF; DNA: TGTGCCAGCAGCTGGGGGCATGAGCAGTTCTTC
J: TRBJ2-1; D: .; size: few; V: TRBV29-1; length: 12; CDR3: CSVGDGYNEQFF; DNA: TGCAGCGTTGGGGACGGGTACAATGAGCAGTTCTTC
J: TRBJ1-2; D: TRBD1; size: .; V: TRBV14; length: 15; CDR3: CASSHRTGGAYGYTF; DNA: TGTGCCAGCAGCCACCGGACAGGGGGCGCGTATGGCTACACCTTC
J: TRBJ2-3; D: TRBD2; size: many; V: TRBV4-2; length: 17; CDR3: CASSLNSGLAFTDTQYF; DNA: TGTGCCAGCAGCTTGAATTCGGGACTAGCTTTCACAGATACGCAGTATTTT
J: TRBJ2-7; D: .; size: .; V: TRBV6-6; length: 11; CDR3: CASSPLNEQYF; DNA: TGTGCCAGCAGTCCACTGAACGAGCAGTACTTC
J: TRBJ1-1; D: .; size: many; V: TRBV4-1; length: 14; CDR3: CASSQAQRNTEVFF; DNA: TGCGCCAGCAGCCAAGCACAAAGGAACACTGAAGTTTTCTTT
J: TRBJ2-1; D: .; size: medium-sized; V: TRBV20-1; length: 12; CDR3: CSAGHSYNEQFF; DNA: TGCAGTGCTGGACACTCCTACAATGAGCAGTTCTTC
J: TRBJ2-1; D: TRBD2; size: many; V: TRBV20-1; length: 12; CDR3: CSAGGSIAGMIF; DNA: TGCAGTGCTGGGGGATCGATAGCGGGCATGATCTTC
J: TRBJ2-1; D: TRBD2; size: few; V: TRBV12-3/TRBV12-4; length: 20; CDR3: CASSFRPGLAGTPSYNEQFF; DNA: TGTGCCAGCAGTTTCCGCCCGGGACTAGCGGGAACTCCCTCCTACAATGAGCAGTTCTTC
J: TRBJ1-1; D: .; size: many; V: TRBV19; length: 15; CDR3: CASSPRGGLNTEAFF; DNA: TGTGCCAGTAGTCCCCGCGGGGGGCTGAACACTGAAGCTTTCTTT
J: TRBJ2-3; D: TRBD2; size: many; V: TRBV25-1; length: 15; CDR3: CASRGLAGYSDTQYF; DNA: TGTGCCAGCAGAGGGCTAGCGGGATACTCAGATACGCAGTATTTT
J: TRBJ1-1; D: .; size: many; V: TRBV6-5; length: 14; CDR3: CASKLETANTEAFF; DNA: TGTGCCAGCAAGTTAGAGACGGCGAACACTGAAGCTTTCTTT
J: TRBJ2-3; D: TRBD2; size: few; V: TRBV2; length: 15; CDR3: CASGSTSGRIDTQYF; DNA: TGTGCCAGCGGGTCGACTAGCGGGAGGATAGATACGCAGTATTTT
J: TRBJ2-7; D: .; size: many; V: TRBV30; length: 13; CDR3: CAWSMASRYEQYF; DNA: TGTGCCTGGAGTATGGCTAGTAGATACGAGCAGTACTTC
J: TRBJ2-3; D: .; size: many; V: TRBV6-2/TRBV6-3; length: 14; CDR3: CASNWDAGTDTQYF; DNA: TGTGCCAGCAACTGGGACGCGGGCACAGATACGCAGTATTTT
J: TRBJ2-7; D: TRBD1; size: medium-sized; V: TRBV27; length: 13; CDR3: CASSGTGTNEQYF; DNA: TGTGCCAGCAGCGGGACAGGGACTAACGAGCAGTACTTC
J: TRBJ2-2; D: .; size: many; V: TRBV5-5; length: 16; CDR3: CASSPTGEGGIGELFF; DNA: TGTGCCAGCAGCCCTACCGGGGAAGGAGGCATCGGGGAGCTGTTTTTT
J: TRBJ2-5; D: TRBD1; size: .; V: TRBV20-1; length: 16; CDR3: CSAITSGTGIQETQYF; DNA: TGCAGTGCTATTACCTCCGGGACAGGGATCCAAGAGACCCAGTACTTC
J: TRBJ2-2; D: .; size: many; V: TRBV15; length: 11; CDR3: CATSRGQELFF; DNA: TGTGCCACCAGCAGAGGACAGGAGCTGTTTTTT
J: TRBJ2-3; D: .; size: .; V: TRBV7-8; length: 18; CDR3: CASSLGVGAGIVTDTQYF; DNA: TGTGCCAGCAGCTTAGGGGTTGGGGCGGGAATTGTCACAGATACGCAGTATTTT
J: TRBJ1-4; D: .; size: many; V: TRBV6-6; length: 14; CDR3: CASSSTATNEKLFF; DNA: TGTGCCAGCAGTTCGACAGCAACTAATGAAAAACTGTTTTTT
J: TRBJ1-1; D: .; size: few; V: TRBV7-9; length: 14; CDR3: CASSLVVSGTEAFF; DNA: TGTGCCAGCAGCTTAGTAGTTTCGGGCACTGAAGCTTTCTTT
J: TRBJ2-6; D: .; size: .; V: TRBV7-6; length: 19; CDR3: CASSFLFVGGLSGANVLTF; DNA: TGTGCCAGCAGCTTTCTCTTCGTAGGAGGGCTCTCTGGGGCCAACGTCCTGACTTTC
J: TRBJ2-7; D: TRBD2; size: many; V: TRBV7-8; length: 15; CDR3: CASSPRTSVSYEQYF; DNA: TGTGCCAGCAGCCCGCGGACTAGCGTATCCTACGAGCAGTACTTC
J: TRBJ2-5; D: .; size: medium-sized; V: TRBV27; length: 16; CDR3: CASSLSLQGGIETQYF; DNA: TGTGCCAGCAGTTTAAGTCTCCAGGGGGGAATAGAGACCCAGTACTTC
J: TRBJ2-2; D: .; size: many; V: TRBV10-3; length: 15; CDR3: CAISPLERNTGELFF; DNA: TGTGCCATCAGTCCTCTTGAGCGGAACACCGGGGAGCTGTTTTTT
J: TRBJ1-1; D: .; size: many; V: TRBV21-1; length: 14; CDR3: CASSKITGVVEAFF; DNA: TGTGCCAGCAGCAAGATAACAGGGGTGGTTGAAGCTTTCTTT